The next 23 T cell receptor beta chains were all read from a single sample in a study of cytomegalovirus exposure and HLA in healthy donors. Vbeta (60) and Jbeta (13) primers were used in the PCR. Only in-frame clones appear in the TCRdb table, and some are missing; sequencing was by immunoSEQ multiplex PCR. The repertoire holds 130,000 or so clones, with over 65% as singletons. Sequencing used PBMCs. These receptor sequences come from a man aged 30-40 years in good health and CMV-seronegative.

The chain is built from TRBV6-6 and TRBJ2-7; 11 bases are shared with TRBD1. This CDR3 spans 13 amino acids. CDR1 is MNHNY, CDR2 SVGAGI, per germline (reference sequence). With 6 bases clipped from V and 3 bases from J, the junction kept 1 base outside the gene matches. This chain's CDR3 is CASRDRGLYEQYF. CDR3 sequence (DNA): TGTGCCAGCAGGGACAGGGGGCTCTACGAGCAGTACTTC.

The chain couples TRBV18 to TRBJ1-2, with D possibly being TRBD1 (6 bases). CDR1 is KGHSH, CDR2 LQKENI, per germline. V lost 6 bases, J lost 6 bases, and 17 bases lay in between. CDR3 length: 14 amino acids. The CDR3 reads CASSPFGGKDGYTF. The CDR3 coding sequence is TGTGCCAGCTCGCCGTTTGGGGGCAAGGATGGCTACACCTTC. The full variable domain, in which reference TRBV18 and TRBJ1-2 provide the parts outside the CDR3, is NAGVMQNPRHLVRRRGQEARLRCSPMKGHSHVYWYRQLPEEGLKFMVYLQKENIIDESGMPKERFSAEFPKEGPSILRIQQVVRGDSAAYFCASSPFGGKDGYTFGSGTRLTVV.

The rearrangement joins TRBV7-2 to TRBJ1-5; no clear D. Deletions cut 2 bases from V and 0 bases from J, with 11 bases between. The CDR3 totals 16 residues. Germline V gene lookup returns CDR1 SGHTA and CDR2 FQGNSA. CDR3 sequence (DNA): TGTGCCAGCAGCTTATCATCGGTCTTTAGCAATCAGCCCCAGCATTTT. This encodes CASSLSSVFSNQPQHF.

This sequence joins TRBV7-6 and TRBJ1-1; 9 positions agree with TRBD1. This CDR3 spans 15 amino acids. V lost 5 bases to trimming and J lost 4 bases; unmatched junction nucleotides: 8. Germline values: CDR1 SGHVS, CDR2 FNYEAQ. The CDR3 reads CASSLRQGGSTEAFF. CDR3 in DNA: TGTGCCAGCAGCCTCCGACAGGGGGGGAGCACTGAAGCTTTCTTT.

In its sample, this clone was seen once. The J gene is TRBJ2-3, the V gene TRBV19; 8 bases agree with TRBD1. CDR3 length equals 16 residues. Germline V gene sequence: CDR1 LNHDA, CDR2 SQIVND (reference sequence). With 4 bases clipped from V and 1 base from J, the junction kept 7 bases outside the gene matches. The CDR3 protein is CASSTGQAWGTDTQYF. The CDR3 DNA reads TGTGCCAGTAGTACGGGACAGGCATGGGGCACAGATACGCAGTATTTT.

The chain is built from TRBV4-1 and TRBJ2-5, with 10 bases identical to TRBD1. Germline V gene lookup returns CDR1 MGHRA and CDR2 YSYEKL. The CDR3 is 14 residues long. The V segment lost 4 bases and the J segment 4 bases; nucleotides outside the gene matches: 3. The CDR3 DNA sequence: TGCGCCAGCAGCCCCCGGGACAGGGGAGAGACCCAGTACTTC. This encodes CASSPRDRGETQYF.

V gene TRBV7-9 combines with J gene TRBJ2-7, with D possibly being TRBD1 (6 bases). Deletions cut 5 bases from V and 4 bases from J, with 9 bases between. Germline V gene data show CDR1 as SEHNR and CDR2 as FQNEAQ (reference sequence). The CDR3 has 12 residues. Here the CDR3 DNA reads TGTGCCAGCAGCAAACAGGGTTACGAGCAGTACTTC. Amino acid sequence: CASSKQGYEQYF.

This clone has only one observation. V and J are TRBV15 and TRBJ2-7; 11 bases map to TRBD1. Per the germline V gene, CDR1 is LNHNV and CDR2 is YYDKDF (reference sequence). Trimming at V came to 1 base and at J to 3 bases, leaving 2 bases not matched to a gene. CDR3 length: 15 amino acids. The CDR3 DNA follows: TGTGCCACCAGCAGAGGGGGACAGGGGGACTACGAGCAGTACTTC. Residues: CATSRGGQGDYEQYF. Looking up the rest from reference TRBV15 and TRBJ2-7 gives the full variable domain: DAMVIQNPRYQVTQFGKPVTLSCSQTLNHNVMYWYQQKSSQAPKLLFHYYDKDFNNEADTPDNFQSRRPNTSFCFLDIRSPGLGDTAMYLCATSRGGQGDYEQYFGPGTRLTVT.

This clone has more than one count but fewer than ten. The chain carries TRBV28 and TRBJ2-1; 12 bases match TRBD2. The CDR3 length is 16 residues. The trim removed 5 bases at V and 7 bases at J, leaving 9 bases unmatched. The germline V gene has CDR1 MDHEN and CDR2 SYDVKM. In DNA, the CDR3 is TGTGCCAGCAGTCCCCTGACTAGCGGGAGACGGAATGAGCAGTTCTTC. It codes for CASSPLTSGRRNEQFF.

The chain joins TRBV5-1 to TRBJ2-6, with TRBD2 as a possible D gene (5 bases). Germline V lookup: CDR1 SGHRS, CDR2 YFSETQ. Deletions cut 4 bases from V and 2 bases from J, with 10 bases between. The CDR3 length is 15 residues. CDR3 region: CASSVEGPGANVLTF. For the CDR3, the DNA is TGCGCCAGCAGCGTAGAGGGCCCTGGGGCCAACGTCCTGACTTTC.

The V call is TRBV5-4, the J call TRBJ2-7; TRBD2 is a possible D gene (6 bases). Trimming stripped 3 bases from V and 3 bases from J, with 10 bases between. The germline gives CDR1 SGHNT, CDR2 YYREEE (reference sequence). This CDR3 comprises 13 residues. CDR3 in DNA: TGTGCCAGCAGCTACCGGGAGCGCTACGAGCAGTACTTC. Encoded protein: CASSYRERYEQYF.

This chain uses TRBV4-1 with TRBJ1-2, with no clear D. This CDR3 contains 15 residues. Trimming took 0 bases from V and 4 from J, leaving 12 bases between them. Germline CDR1 and CDR2: MGHRA and YSYEKL. The CDR3: CASSQDGQTFYGYTF. The DNA for the CDR3 is TGCGCCAGCAGCCAAGATGGTCAGACATTCTATGGCTACACCTTC.

This clone was counted once. The chain carries TRBV28 and TRBJ1-5; 8 bases fit TRBD1. The V gene's germline CDR1 is MDHEN and CDR2 SYDVKM. The V segment lost 6 bases and the J segment 2 bases; nucleotides outside the gene matches: 6. The CDR3 is 15 amino acids. CDR3 DNA sequence: TGTGCCAGCAGGGGGACAGGTATAGGCAATCAGCCCCAGCATTTT. It codes for CASRGTGIGNQPQHF.

This sequence joins TRBV19 and TRBJ1-1; TRBD1 might be the D (6 bases). Trimming took off 0 bases at V and 3 bases at J, with 14 bases between the two ends. This CDR3 spans 16 amino acids. Germline V lookup: CDR1 LNHDA, CDR2 SQIVND (reference sequence). The CDR3 region has the DNA TGTGCCAGTAGTATAGATCTCTTCCAGGGGTACACTGAAGCTTTCTTT. Residues: CASSIDLFQGYTEAFF.

The chain is built from TRBV4-2 and TRBJ2-7; perhaps TRBD2 as D (5 bases). V was trimmed by 4 bases and J by 4 bases, leaving 11 bases between them. The CDR3 length is 13 residues. The germline CDR1 and CDR2 sequences are LGHNA and YNFKEQ. CDR3 coding DNA: TGTGCCAGCAGCCCTATGCTAGCTTACGAGCAGTACTTC. This codes for CASSPMLAYEQYF.

The DNA of the CDR3 is TGTGCCAGCAGCAAAGGCGAAGGGCGGCGGGAGTCCCACGAGCAGTACTTC. Its translation: CASSKGEGRRESHEQYF. J is TRBJ2-7 and V is TRBV21-1; no check of the table's D call, TRBD2, against the DNA was made. TRBV21-1 is a known pseudogene. The CDR3 consists of 17 residues.

V usage is TRBV6-5 and J usage is TRBJ1-2; 12 bases are a match to TRBD1. J was trimmed by 7 bases and V by 4 bases; bases with no gene match: 4. Germline V CDR1 and CDR2: MNHEY, SVGAGI. The CDR3 consists of 14 residues. Written as DNA, the CDR3 is TGTGCCAGCAGTTCCGGGACAGGGGGCGTTGGCTACACCTTC. Translating it yields CASSSGTGGVGYTF.

V is TRBV7-7 and J is TRBJ1-1; unclear D gene. The germline V gene encodes CDR1 SSHAT and CDR2 FNYEAQ (reference sequence). The CDR3 consists of 13 residues. V lost 4 bases and J 2 bases, leaving 8 bases between the germline ends. This CDR3 reads CASSSSTNTEAFF. CDR3 DNA: TGTGCCAGCAGCTCATCGACAAACACTGAAGCTTTCTTT.

The chain combines TRBV18 with TRBJ1-5; D ambiguous. The CDR3 totals 13 residues. Trimming stripped 3 bases from V and 3 bases from J, with 6 bases between. CDR1 and CDR2 (germline): KGHSH, LQKENI. CDR3 nucleotides: TGTGCCAGCTCACCCTCTAACAATCAGCCCCAGCATTTT. Its translation is CASSPSNNQPQHF.

The chain uses TRBV4-1 and TRBJ1-3, with a tentative D call TRBD1 (6 bases). The germline V and J ends were trimmed by 0 bases and 0 bases, with 18 bases remaining between them. Germline V lookup: CDR1 MGHRA, CDR2 YSYEKL. The CDR3 is made up of 19 amino acids. This CDR3 reads CASSQEGFGQQVSGNTIYF. DNA for the CDR3: TGCGCCAGCAGCCAAGAAGGTTTCGGACAGCAAGTCTCTGGAAACACCATATATTTT.

In nucleotides, the CDR3 is TGTGCCAGCACTTCCCCGACTAGCGGGAGCTACGAGCAGTACTTC. This translates into CASTSPTSGSYEQYF. The gene calls are TRBV28 and TRBJ2-7; 12 nucleotides match TRBD2. This CDR3 contains 15 residues. Germline V gene sequence: CDR1 MDHEN, CDR2 SYDVKM. The trim removed 7 bases at V and 3 bases at J, leaving 7 bases unmatched.

The chain couples TRBV5-4 to TRBJ1-1; D may be TRBD1 (5 bases). Per germline, CDR1 SGHNT and CDR2 YYREEE (reference sequence). V dropped 0 bases and J dropped 0 bases, with 9 bases sitting between them. This CDR3 region has 15 residues. CDR3 in amino acids: CASSLGRTLNTEAFF. The CDR3 DNA is TGTGCCAGCAGCTTGGGCCGGACACTGAACACTGAAGCTTTCTTT.

This rearrangement joins TRBV7-9 to TRBJ2-7; 7 positions agree with TRBD1. V trimming: 5 bases; J trimming: 0 bases; junction bases outside the gene matches: 7. Germline V CDR1 and CDR2: SEHNR, FQNEAQ (reference sequence). CDR3 size: 15 residues. CDR3 sequence reads: CASSQTWDSSYEQYF. CDR3 DNA: TGTGCCAGCAGCCAGACGTGGGACAGCTCCTACGAGCAGTACTTC.